The next 26 T cell receptor beta chains were all read from a single sample in a study of blood T cells in healthy people across ages. Sample-barcoded 5' priming and a J-beta primer mix drove a second PCR of about 7 to 11 cycles. TCRdb processed the 5' RACE reads anew with MiXCR; each CDR3 protein has one entry. The sample consists of 350,000 to 450,000 distinct CDR3 sequences, approximately 51% of them appearing once. The sequencing input was blood. These receptors came from a man between 60 and 75 years old in good health.

The chain couples TRBV13 to TRBJ2-1; TRBD2 agrees at 12 bases. Looked up from germline, CDR1 is PRHDT and CDR2 is FYEKMQ (reference sequence). With V trimmed by 4 bases and J by 9 bases, 10 bases remained unmatched. The length of the CDR3 is 16 residues. For the CDR3, the DNA is TGTGCCAGCAGCTCCCACCAGTCGGGACTAGCGGGTGAGCAGTTCTTC. Amino acids: CASSSHQSGLAGEQFF.

A note on this clonotype: At one of its ends the junction is not consistent with the germline gene, which may arise from a read error. The DNA for the CDR3 is TGTGCCAGCAGCCCAGGGACGTACAATGAGCAGCTCTTC. This encodes CASSPGTYNEQLF. V usage is TRBV7-9 and J usage is TRBJ2-1, with D perhaps given as TRBD1 or TRBD2 (5 bases each). The CDR3 is 13 amino acids. Germline-derived CDR1 and CDR2 are SEHNR and FQNEAQ (reference sequence).

The chain carries TRBV12-3 or TRBV12-4 and TRBJ2-3; D uncertain. The CDR3 runs 15 residues. The ends were cut back, 5 bases at V and 5 bases at J, with 17 bases in the middle. The CDR3 loop is CASSPSGPSVDTQYF. The CDR3 region has the DNA TGTGCCAGCAGTCCCTCCGGACCTTCCGTAGATACGCAGTATTTT.

This clonotype has a handful of counts. The chain combines TRBV7-2 with TRBJ2-5, with 8 nucleotides matching TRBD2. The CDR3 spans 14 residues. Germline assignment: CDR1 SGHTA and CDR2 FQGNSA. J was trimmed by 4 bases and V by 5 bases; bases with no gene match: 6. The CDR3 reads CASSRSGAGETQYF. The CDR3 DNA reads TGTGCCAGCAGCCGTAGCGGGGCGGGAGAGACCCAGTACTTC.

There are many counts of this clonotype. V usage is TRBV7-2 and J usage is TRBJ2-3, with D hard to call. Looked up from germline, CDR1 is SGHTA and CDR2 is FQGNSA. V was pared by 5 bases and J by 4 bases, with 13 bases between. The CDR3 runs 14 residues. The CDR3 spells CASSPPSASDTQYF. CDR3 DNA: TGTGCCAGCAGCCCCCCTAGTGCCTCAGATACGCAGTATTTT.

On this clonotype: A much larger clone lies a single base off, so this may be a read error. V usage is TRBV29-1 and J usage is TRBJ2-5; 7 positions agree with TRBD2. From germline, CDR1 is SQVTM and CDR2 ANQGSEA. The junction had 10 bases not matched to a gene; V was cut back by 1 base and J by 11 bases. This CDR3 contains 13 residues. DNA of the CDR3: TGCAGCGTTGAAGTCCCAGCGGGACGGGAGCAGTACTTC. Encoded protein: CSVEVPAGREQYF.

The chain joins TRBV9 to TRBJ1-4; the D gene is possibly TRBD1 (5 bases). V dropped 4 bases and J dropped 5 bases, with 18 bases sitting between them. This CDR3 spans 16 amino acids. Per the germline V gene, CDR1 is SGDLS and CDR2 is YYNGEE. This CDR3 is CASSPNPGLQNEKLFF. The CDR3 bases are TGTGCCAGCAGCCCGAACCCGGGACTCCAGAATGAAAAACTGTTTTTT.

The chain is built from TRBV2 and TRBJ2-7; 8 nucleotides align to TRBD1. The CDR3 length is 14 residues. With 6 bases clipped from V and 0 bases from J, the junction kept 4 bases outside the gene matches. In germline, CDR1 is SNHLY, CDR2 FYNNEI. The CDR3: CASRETGASYEQYF. CDR3 DNA sequence: TGTGCCAGCAGAGAGACAGGGGCCTCCTACGAGCAGTACTTC.

This clonotype has just a few counts. The chain employs TRBV7-2 and TRBJ2-1; TRBD2 aligns across 8 bases. J lost 3 bases, V lost 5 bases, and 6 bases had no gene match. Looked up from germline, CDR1 is SGHTA and CDR2 is FQGNSA. This CDR3 spans 15 amino acids. CDR3 coding DNA: TGTGCCAGCAGCCCCGGGGCGGGAGGCTACAATGAGCAGTTCTTC. This sequence encodes CASSPGAGGYNEQFF.

The chain uses TRBV7-2 and TRBJ2-1; 8 nucleotides match TRBD1. The tail of the sequence fits TRBJ2-7 better, so the J call may be wrong. Per germline, CDR1 SGHTA and CDR2 FQGNSA. There are 16 residues in the CDR3. The CDR3 DNA sequence: TGTGCCAGCAGCTCGAACGCAGGGGGCCATTACAATGAGCAGTACTTC. Translated, it gives CASSSNAGGHYNEQYF.

A single count supports this clonotype. V gene TRBV28 combines with J gene TRBJ2-5; 7 bases line up with TRBD2. This CDR3 has 11 amino acids. V gave up 11 bases and J gave up 1 base; unmatched junction bases: 1. Germline V gene data show CDR1 as MDHEN and CDR2 as SYDVKM. The CDR3 is CAGGGQETQYF. For the CDR3, the DNA is TGTGCCGGGGGGGGCCAAGAGACCCAGTACTTC.

This clonotype was seen once. This chain links TRBV18 with TRBJ2-7; D perhaps matches TRBD2 (5 bases). Germline V CDR1 and CDR2: KGHSH, LQKENI. The CDR3 runs to 16 residues. V shed 1 base and J shed 0 bases, with 13 bases lying between them. CDR3 sequence: CASSPRRAGPSYEQYF. CDR3 nucleotide sequence: TGTGCCAGCTCACCACGGCGGGCGGGTCCCTCCTACGAGCAGTACTTC. The full variable domain, rest sourced from reference TRBV18 and TRBJ2-7, is NAGVMQNPRHLVRRRGQEARLRCSPMKGHSHVYWYRQLPEEGLKFMVYLQKENIIDESGMPKERFSAEFPKEGPSILRIQQVVRGDSAAYFCASSPRRAGPSYEQYFGPGTRLTVT.

This clonotype was detected many times. The chain couples TRBV20-1 to TRBJ1-6; perhaps TRBD1 as D (5 bases). Trimming removed 1 base from V and 10 bases from J, with 17 bases in between. The CDR3 is 15 residues long. Germline V lookup: CDR1 DFQATT, CDR2 SNEGSKA (reference sequence). This CDR3 is CSARGAGRKESPLHF. The CDR3 bases are TGCAGTGCTAGAGGAGCGGGACGAAAGGAGTCACCCCTCCACTTT.

The V call is TRBV5-5, the J call TRBJ2-5; 9 bases fit TRBD2. The V segment lost 1 base and the J segment 2 bases; nucleotides outside the gene matches: 3. Germline assignment: CDR1 SGHKS and CDR2 YYEKEE (reference sequence). The CDR3 is made up of 15 amino acids. Here the CDR3 reads CASSLSGRIQETQYF. The DNA for the CDR3 is TGTGCCAGCAGCTTGAGCGGGAGGATACAAGAGACCCAGTACTTC.

This chain connects TRBV29-1 to TRBJ2-3; TRBD2 agrees at 11 bases. CDR3 size: 13 residues. In germline, CDR1 is SQVTM, CDR2 ANQGSEA. With 7 bases clipped from V and 3 bases from J, the junction kept 3 bases outside the gene matches. The CDR3 is CSGLAGGTDTQYF. The CDR3 DNA reads as TGCAGCGGATTAGCGGGAGGGACAGATACGCAGTATTTT.

On this clonotype itself: At one end the junction does not follow the germline gene, possibly because of a read error. The V and J genes are TRBV7-8 and TRBJ2-2; a weak D match, TRBD1 (5 bases). There are 14 residues in the CDR3. Looked up from germline, CDR1 is SGHVS and CDR2 is FQNEAQ. The CDR3 here is CARSSGWGAGELFF. For the CDR3, the DNA is TGTGCCCGCAGCTCCGGCTGGGGCGCCGGGGAGCTGTTTTTT.

The J gene is TRBJ2-1, the V gene TRBV7-2, with TRBD2 as a possible D gene (7 bases). The CDR3 is 15 amino acids. Germline lookup yields CDR1 SGHTA and CDR2 FQGNSA. Trimming removed 1 base from V and 13 bases from J, with 20 bases in between. CDR3 sequence: CASSLDGGRKETQFF. Here the CDR3 DNA reads TGTGCCAGCAGCTTAGACGGGGGGCGGAAGGAGACCCAGTTCTTC.

This clonotype was detected many times. This chain connects TRBV5-5 to TRBJ2-4, with 9 bases fitting TRBD1. The assigned J gene may be wrong: the sequence end matches TRBJ2-7 better. Looked up from germline, CDR1 is SGHKS and CDR2 is YYEKEE (reference sequence). This CDR3 has 15 residues. Here the CDR3 reads CASSLEGQGFYEQYF. The CDR3 coding sequence is TGTGCCAGCAGCTTGGAGGGACAGGGATTCTACGAGCAGTACTTC.

This clonotype was recorded at least ten times. This chain connects TRBV20-1 to TRBJ2-4, with TRBD2 matching over 8 bases. Trimming removed 6 bases from V and 0 bases from J; junction bases left unmatched: 13. CDR1 is DFQATT and CDR2 is SNEGSKA in the germline V gene (reference sequence). CDR3 size: 17 residues. The CDR3 DNA sequence: TGCAGTGCCGCGGGGGGCTCACCAACACTAGCCAAAAACATTCAGTACTTC. This sequence encodes CSAAGGSPTLAKNIQYF.

This clonotype was detected only once. The chain couples TRBV4-1 to TRBJ2-1, with 10 bases identical to TRBD2. V gave up 4 bases and J gave up 5 bases; unmatched junction bases: 2. Germline lookup yields CDR1 MGHRA and CDR2 YSYEKL. The CDR3 has 14 amino acids. CDR3 DNA sequence: TGCGCCAGCAGCCGAGGGACTAGCGACAATGAGCAGTTCTTC. Its translation: CASSRGTSDNEQFF.

This rearrangement joins TRBV20-1 to TRBJ1-1; D call uncertain. Trimming took off 5 bases at V and 3 bases at J, with 7 bases between the two ends. This CDR3 has 11 residues. Germline CDR1 is DFQATT and CDR2 is SNEGSKA (reference sequence). The CDR3 region is CSAPSHTEAFF. CDR3 bases: TGCAGTGCTCCATCCCACACTGAAGCTTTCTTT.

In its sample, this clonotype was seen once. The gene calls are TRBV6-5 and TRBJ2-1; 12 bases map to TRBD2. Germline CDR1 and CDR2: MNHEY and SVGAGI. Losses at the gene ends were 0 bases for V and 5 bases for J; bases not matched to a gene: 5. The CDR3 sequence is 17 residues long. DNA of the CDR3: TGTGCCAGCAGTTACTCGATATGGACTAGCGGGAACAATGAGCAGTTCTTC. This gives the protein CASSYSIWTSGNNEQFF.

This chain joins TRBV6-5 and TRBJ2-7; 10 bases fit TRBD1. The V gene's germline CDR1 is MNHEY and CDR2 SVGAGI. The CDR3 spans 16 residues. Trimming at V came to 6 bases and at J to 5 bases, leaving 13 bases not matched to a gene. The CDR3 DNA sequence: TGTGCCAGCAGCGACAGGGGGCCAAGGAGGTACCACGAGCAGTACTTC. Amino acid sequence: CASSDRGPRRYHEQYF.

The chain combines TRBV7-2 with TRBJ1-2; TRBD1 matches at 8 bases. The CDR3 runs 14 residues. Trimming took 5 bases from V and 5 from J; bases not matched to a gene: 7. Germline CDR1 and CDR2: SGHTA and FQGNSA. The CDR3 DNA sequence: TGTGCCAGCAGCCGCACCGGACAGGGTTATGGCTACACCTTC. Amino acid sequence: CASSRTGQGYGYTF.

The table lists this clonotype with a few counts. V and J are TRBV30 and TRBJ2-7; unclear D gene. V lost 2 bases and J 4 bases, leaving 9 bases between the germline ends. Germline-derived CDR1 and CDR2 are GTSNPN and SVGIG (reference sequence). The CDR3 is 12 residues long. This chain's CDR3 is CAWSPNPYEQYF. The CDR3 coding sequence is TGTGCCTGGAGTCCGAACCCGTACGAGCAGTACTTC.

This clonotype occurred a few times. The chain uses TRBV7-2 and TRBJ2-5; D remains ambiguous. With 5 bases removed from V and 8 bases from J, the gap between germline ends came to 12 bases. The germline gives CDR1 SGHTA, CDR2 FQGNSA. This CDR3 has 12 amino acids. The CDR3 loop reads CASSATAGTQYF. In nucleotides, the CDR3 is TGTGCCAGCAGCGCGACCGCCGGCACCCAGTACTTC.